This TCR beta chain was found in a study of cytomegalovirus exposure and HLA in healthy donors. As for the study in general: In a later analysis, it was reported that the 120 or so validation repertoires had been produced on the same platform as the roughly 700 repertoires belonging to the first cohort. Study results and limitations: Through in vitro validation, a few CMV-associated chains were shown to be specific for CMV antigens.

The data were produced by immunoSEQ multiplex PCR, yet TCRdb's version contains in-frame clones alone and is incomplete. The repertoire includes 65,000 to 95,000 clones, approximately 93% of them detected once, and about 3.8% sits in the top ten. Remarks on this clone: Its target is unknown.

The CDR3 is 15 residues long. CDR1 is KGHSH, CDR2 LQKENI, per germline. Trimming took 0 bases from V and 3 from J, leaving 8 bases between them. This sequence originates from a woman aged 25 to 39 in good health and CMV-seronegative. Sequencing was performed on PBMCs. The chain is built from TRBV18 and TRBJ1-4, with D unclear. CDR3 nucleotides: TGTGCCAGCTCACCACCAGGGAGTTCTAATGAAAAACTGTTTTTT. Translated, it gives CASSPPGSSNEKLFF. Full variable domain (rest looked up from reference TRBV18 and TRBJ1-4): NAGVMQNPRHLVRRRGQEARLRCSPMKGHSHVYWYRQLPEEGLKFMVYLQKENIIDESGMPKERFSAEFPKEGPSILRIQQVVRGDSAAYFCASSPPGSSNEKLFFGSGTQLSVL.